This T cell receptor (beta chain) was identified during a study of glioma-infiltrating T cells after dendritic cell vaccination. Germline V gene data show CDR1 as SGHAT and CDR2 as FQDESV (reference sequence). The CDR3 length is 14 residues. Unmatched junction bases numbered 5, after V lost 5 bases and J lost 4 bases. This clone was counted a single time. The antigen is unknown. Notes on the study in general: Estimated pretreatment TIL content predicted outcome after dendritic cell vaccination.

Sequencing used immunoSEQ multiplex PCR; TCRdb keeps in-frame clones, though not all of them. The table has about 95,000 clones, about 83% seen once. The sequence derives from a human donor with glioblastoma. Here the sequenced sample was blood, taken before dendritic cell vaccination. The chain employs TRBV11-1 and TRBJ2-7; TRBD1 aligns across 10 bases. The CDR3 here is CASSLDRGHYEQYF. In DNA form, the CDR3 reads TGTGCCAGCAGCCTTGACAGGGGGCATTACGAGCAGTACTTC. The full variable domain, completed using reference TRBV11-1 and TRBJ2-7, is EAEVAQSPRYKITEKSQAVAFWCDPISGHATLYWYRQILGQGPELLVQFQDESVVDDSQLPKDRFSAERLKGVDSTLKIQPAELGDSAMYLCASSLDRGHYEQYFGPGTRLTVT.